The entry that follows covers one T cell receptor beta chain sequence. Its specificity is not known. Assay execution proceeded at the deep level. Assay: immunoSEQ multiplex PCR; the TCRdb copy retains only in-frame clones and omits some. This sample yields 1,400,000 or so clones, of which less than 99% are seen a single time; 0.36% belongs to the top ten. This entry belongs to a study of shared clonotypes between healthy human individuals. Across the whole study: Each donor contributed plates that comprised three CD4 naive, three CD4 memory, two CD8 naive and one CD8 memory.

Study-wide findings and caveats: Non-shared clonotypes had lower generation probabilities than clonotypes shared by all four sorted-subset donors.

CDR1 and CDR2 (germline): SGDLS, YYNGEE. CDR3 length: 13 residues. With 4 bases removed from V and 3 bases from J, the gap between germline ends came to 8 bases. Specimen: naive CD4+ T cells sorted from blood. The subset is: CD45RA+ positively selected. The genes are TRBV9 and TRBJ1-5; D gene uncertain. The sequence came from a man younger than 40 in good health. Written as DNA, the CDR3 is TGTGCCAGCAGCCCCACCTCCAATCAGCCCCAGCATTTT. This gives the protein CASSPTSNQPQHF.